The 2 T cell receptor beta chains below all came from one sample that was sequenced in a study of TIL therapy for anti-PD-1-resistant metastatic lung cancer. The libraries were made with immunoSEQ v3. Method: immunoSEQ multiplex PCR; TCRdb's copy keeps in-frame clones and lacks some. Here the sample spans tens of thousands of clones, 69% being singletons. Time point meaning: pre-treatment sample, taken before nivolumab and TIL therapy. The specimen was blood, collected at baseline. These receptors were obtained from a person aged 25 to 85 with non-small cell lung cancer.

The chain employs TRBV6-5 and TRBJ1-1; D is unresolved. The CDR3 totals 13 residues. CDR1 is MNHEY, CDR2 SVGAGI, per germline. V lost 0 bases to trimming and J lost 3 bases, with 5 bases between them. CDR3 sequence reads: CASSYSQDTEAFF. The CDR3 DNA follows: TGTGCCAGCAGTTACTCCCAAGACACTGAAGCTTTCTTT.

V usage is TRBV6-6 and J usage is TRBJ1-1; D remains ambiguous. This CDR3 comprises 12 residues. The V end was cut by 7 bases, the J end by 5 bases, with 11 bases between. Germline CDR1 and CDR2: MNHNY and SVGAGI (reference sequence). CDR3: CASTERATEAFF. The CDR3 nucleotides are TGTGCCAGCACGGAGAGGGCGACTGAAGCTTTCTTT.